This T cell receptor (beta chain) was found in a study of cytomegalovirus exposure and HLA in healthy donors. General study results and limits: Later analysis showed TCR association rates varying by HLA locus, highest for DRB1 and lowest for HLA-C.

The CDR3 sequence is 17 residues long. Germline assignment: CDR1 LNHDA and CDR2 SQIVND (reference sequence). V trimming: 7 bases; J trimming: 3 bases; junction bases outside the gene matches: 13. Notes on this clone: Antigen unknown.

PCR amplification relied on 60 Vbeta primers (plus 13 Jbeta primers). Some clones are missing from TCRdb's copy, which holds only in-frame ones; the method was immunoSEQ multiplex PCR. The sample contains 75,000 to 100,000 clones, about 80% of which appear only once. The material sequenced was PBMCs. The receptor comes from a man in his thirties or forties in good health and CMV-seronegative. V and J are TRBV19 and TRBJ1-3; TRBD1 matches 9 bases. Written as DNA, the CDR3 is TGTGCCAGTAACCCACCACCGGACAGGGGAAGTGGAAACACCATATATTTT. It codes for CASNPPPDRGSGNTIYF.